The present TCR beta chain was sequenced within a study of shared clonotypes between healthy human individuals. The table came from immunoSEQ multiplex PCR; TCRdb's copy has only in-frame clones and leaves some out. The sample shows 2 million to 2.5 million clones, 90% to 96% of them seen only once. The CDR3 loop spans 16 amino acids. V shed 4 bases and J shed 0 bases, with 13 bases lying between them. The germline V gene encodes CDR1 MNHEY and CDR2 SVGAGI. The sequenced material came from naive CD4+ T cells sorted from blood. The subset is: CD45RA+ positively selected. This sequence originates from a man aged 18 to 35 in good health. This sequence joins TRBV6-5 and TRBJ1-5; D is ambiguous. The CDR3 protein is CASSSLNPYSNQPQHF. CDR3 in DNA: TGTGCCAGCAGTTCCCTTAATCCTTATAGCAATCAGCCCCAGCATTTT.